This TCR beta chain was identified during a study of blood T cells in healthy people across ages. Germline V lookup: CDR1 ENHRY, CDR2 SYGVKD. The CDR3 sequence is 14 residues long. Trimming took off 5 bases at V and 0 bases at J, with 10 bases between the two ends. For the second PCR, which ran for 7 to 11 cycles, a sample-barcoded 5' primer and a J-beta primer mix were used. TCRdb re-analysed the 5' RACE reads in MiXCR, keeping a single row per CDR3 protein. This table has 980,000 or so distinct CDR3 sequences, roughly 50% appearing once. Sequences were obtained from blood. The sequence came from a man younger than 45 in good health. The rearrangement links TRBV10-3 to TRBJ1-1, with D perhaps TRBD1 (5 bases). The CDR3 DNA is TGTGCCATCAGTTCGGGACGGCTGAACACTGAAGCTTTCTTT. Translating gives CAISSGRLNTEAFF.